This T cell receptor (beta chain) was recorded in a study of radiation and T cells in renal cell carcinoma. Study outcomes and limitations: Top tumor clonotypes rose in blood 2 weeks post-radiation, then contracted.

Documented time point: blood 2 weeks post-SBRT. Treatment given: 15 Gy SBRT to primary tumor, nephrectomy 4 weeks later. Blood was sampled at baseline, 2 weeks and 4 weeks after SBRT. Assay: immunoSEQ multiplex PCR; the TCRdb copy retains only in-frame clones and omits some. The table shows fewer than 150,000 clones, with 70% to 90% occurring only once. As for this clone: Its antigen is still unknown.

Trimming took 1 base from V and 5 from J, leaving 5 bases between them. There are 12 residues in the CDR3. Germline V CDR1 and CDR2: MNHNS, SASEGT. This chain uses TRBV6-1 with TRBJ1-1; D unresolved. The source is an older woman with renal cell carcinoma. This material consisted of blood, taken from a patient whose treatment included radiotherapy and nephrectomy. The CDR3 DNA reads as TGTGCCAGCAGTGAAGAGTGGACTGAAGCTTTCTTT. This codes for CASSEEWTEAFF.